A single sample is the source of the 17 T cell receptor beta chains below, sequenced in a study of shared clonotypes between healthy human individuals. Naive CD8 isolation took CD45RO-negative cells positively selected for CCR7 and excluded terminally differentiated effector memory CD45RA+ cells. Using immunoSEQ multiplex PCR, the repertoire was profiled, and TCRdb retains in-frame clones only, with some absent. The data hold fewer than 800,000 clones, with roughly 94% observed a single time. The sequencing sample was made of naive CD8+ T cells sorted from blood. The source of these receptors is a man in his thirties or forties in good health.

J is TRBJ2-7 and V is TRBV5-8; D gene ambiguous. The V and J ends lost 10 bases and 5 bases respectively, with 10 bases between them. The germline V gene encodes CDR1 SGHTS and CDR2 YDEGEE. The CDR3 loop spans 10 amino acids. CDR3 DNA sequence: TGTGCCCCGGTCGCCCACGAGCAGTACTTC. It translates to CAPVAHEQYF.

The genes are TRBV2 and TRBJ1-4; D gene ambiguous. V lost 7 bases, J lost 4 bases, and 10 bases lay in between. The germline V gene has CDR1 SNHLY and CDR2 FYNNEI. The CDR3 runs 13 residues. The CDR3, as DNA: TGTGCCAGCAAGTGGACCTTTAATGAAAAACTGTTTTTT. Translation: CASKWTFNEKLFF.

CDR3 amino acids: CASSQGIGYEQYF. The CDR3 DNA sequence: TGTGCCAGCAGCCAAGGAATTGGGTACGAGCAGTACTTC. V usage is TRBV14 and J usage is TRBJ2-7; no clear D. The germline gives CDR1 SGHDN, CDR2 FVKESK. Between the trimmed V and J ends, which lost 1 base and 4 bases, there was a span of 8 bases. The CDR3 covers 13 residues.

The chain links TRBV15 to TRBJ2-5, with 10 bases aligning to TRBD2. Losses at the gene ends were 1 base for V and 7 bases for J; bases not matched to a gene: 6. Germline CDR1 and CDR2: LNHNV and YYDKDF (reference sequence). The CDR3 is 15 residues long. Written as DNA, the CDR3 is TGTGCCACCAGCAGAGCCCTAGCGGGAGTGGGGACCCAGTACTTC. Residues: CATSRALAGVGTQYF. Using reference TRBV15 and TRBJ2-5 for the parts outside the CDR3, the full variable domain is DAMVIQNPRYQVTQFGKPVTLSCSQTLNHNVMYWYQQKSSQAPKLLFHYYDKDFNNEADTPDNFQSRRPNTSFCFLDIRSPGLGDTAMYLCATSRALAGVGTQYFGPGTRLLVL.

This clone was seen only a few times. V usage is TRBV2 and J usage is TRBJ1-1; D unresolved. V lost 8 bases and J lost 8, with 12 bases in between. The CDR3 totals 11 residues. Germline loops: CDR1 SNHLY, CDR2 FYNNEI. CDR3 coding DNA: TGTGCCAGCCTGGGGTCAGGCGAAGCTTTCTTT. Amino acid sequence: CASLGSGEAFF.

V usage is TRBV6-6 and J usage is TRBJ1-1, with D perhaps matching TRBD1 (5 bases). Between the trimmed V and J ends, which lost 7 bases and 2 bases, there was a span of 17 bases. This CDR3 comprises 15 residues. Per germline, CDR1 MNHNY and CDR2 SVGAGI (reference sequence). The CDR3 region is CASTSQAGGNTEAFF. The DNA of the CDR3 is TGTGCCAGCACCTCCCAGGCCGGGGGTAACACTGAAGCTTTCTTT.

The chain joins TRBV2 to TRBJ2-5; D not certain. CDR1 and CDR2 from the germline V gene are SNHLY and FYNNEI. Trimming removed 7 bases at V and 1 base at J, with 19 bases between. This CDR3 spans 16 amino acids. In DNA form, the CDR3 reads TGTGCCAGCATCAGCCCGAAGACGGTAGTCCAAGAGACCCAGTACTTC. Protein product: CASISPKTVVQETQYF.

The chain is built from TRBV10-2 and TRBJ2-6; the D call may be TRBD1 or TRBD2 (6 bases each). This CDR3 has 16 residues. V was clipped by 7 bases and J by 2 bases, with 15 bases between them. Germline CDR1 is WSHSY and CDR2 is SAAADI. CDR3 loop: CASIQRGEAGANVLTF. CDR3 nucleotides: TGCGCCAGCATCCAGAGGGGGGAAGCTGGGGCCAACGTCCTGACTTTC.

A single count supports this clone. The gene calls are TRBV27 and TRBJ2-7; 10 bases map to TRBD1. The CDR3 runs 15 residues. Germline V gene data show CDR1 as MNHEY and CDR2 as SMNVEV (reference sequence). V was clipped by 8 bases and J by 5 bases; unmatched bases: 12. The chain's CDR3 is CASRKNRQGAHEQYF. The CDR3, as DNA: TGTGCCAGCCGTAAAAACCGACAGGGGGCGCACGAGCAGTACTTC.

This chain connects TRBV9 to TRBJ1-4; a possible D gene is TRBD1 (5 bases). V was clipped by 0 bases and J by 5 bases, with 11 bases between them. Germline V gene lookup returns CDR1 SGDLS and CDR2 YYNGEE. The length of the CDR3 is 15 residues. CDR3 nucleotide sequence: TGTGCCAGCAGCGTAGACCCAGGGCAGAATGAAAAACTGTTTTTT. This sequence encodes CASSVDPGQNEKLFF.

The rearrangement joins TRBV9 to TRBJ2-1, with a weak D call TRBD2 (6 bases). Germline CDR1 is SGDLS and CDR2 is YYNGEE. The V and J ends lost 3 bases and 15 bases respectively, with 13 bases between them. The CDR3 sequence is 11 residues long. The CDR3 reads CASSGGTRRFF. CDR3 coding DNA: TGTGCCAGCAGCGGCGGGACTCGTCGGTTCTTC.

The CDR3, as DNA: TGTGCCAGCAGCGGACCTAGCGGGAGGGCGATTGGGAATGAGCAGTTCTTC. This encodes CASSGPSGRAIGNEQFF. The chain combines TRBV13 with TRBJ2-1, with 12 bases fitting TRBD2. Trimming at V came to 5 bases and at J to 7 bases, leaving 12 bases not matched to a gene. The CDR3 extends over 17 amino acids. Germline values: CDR1 PRHDT, CDR2 FYEKMQ (reference sequence). The whole variable domain, filled in from reference TRBV13 and TRBJ2-1, reads AAGVIQSPRHLIKEKRETATLKCYPIPRHDTVYWYQQGPGQDPQFLISFYEKMQSDKGSIPDRFSAQQFSDYHSELNMSSLELGDSALYFCASSGPSGRAIGNEQFFGPGTRLTVL.

This chain connects TRBV27 to TRBJ2-7; the match to TRBD2 covers 11 bases. The J segment lost 4 bases and the V segment lost 2 bases, leaving 4 bases of the junction unmatched. The CDR3 totals 15 residues. Looked up from germline, CDR1 is MNHEY and CDR2 is SMNVEV (reference sequence). The DNA of the CDR3 is TGTGCCAGCAGTTTACCCGGACTAGCGGGTTACGAGCAGTACTTC. Its translation is CASSLPGLAGYEQYF.

J is TRBJ2-2 and V is TRBV7-6; tentatively, D is TRBD1 (6 bases). The CDR3 covers 17 residues. Trimming cost V 2 bases and J 0 bases, with 13 bases left between them. Germline loops: CDR1 SGHVS, CDR2 FNYEAQ. CDR3 region: CASSLLGGQTNTGELFF. The CDR3 nucleotides read TGTGCCAGCAGCTTACTGGGCGGACAGACGAACACCGGGGAGCTGTTTTTT.

The CDR3 loop reads CASSTGSNQPQHF. CDR3 coding DNA: TGTGCCAGCAGTACAGGGAGCAATCAGCCCCAGCATTTT. This rearrangement joins TRBV9 to TRBJ1-5, with D possibly TRBD1 on 6 matching bases. The V gene's germline CDR1 is SGDLS and CDR2 YYNGEE. V gave up 5 bases and J gave up 1 base, with 7 bases separating them. CDR3 length: 13 residues.

V usage is TRBV27 and J usage is TRBJ2-3; D gene ambiguous. The CDR3 runs to 15 residues. Deletions cut 2 bases from V and 5 bases from J, with 14 bases between. Germline V lookup: CDR1 MNHEY, CDR2 SMNVEV (reference sequence). The CDR3 loop reads CASSLNPKRIDTQYF. CDR3 bases: TGTGCCAGCAGTTTAAATCCCAAGAGGATAGATACGCAGTATTTT.

The chain recombines TRBV7-9 with TRBJ1-4; D is ambiguous. Per germline, CDR1 SEHNR and CDR2 FQNEAQ (reference sequence). The CDR3 is 13 residues long. V was pared by 6 bases and J by 7 bases, with 12 bases between. CDR3 in DNA: TGTGCCAGCAGGGACGAGTTTGCTGAAAAACTGTTTTTT. Amino acid sequence: CASRDEFAEKLFF.